The 30 T cell receptor beta chains below all came from one sample that was sequenced in a study of OX40 agonist ivuxolimab in advanced cancers. Assay used: immunoSEQ multiplex PCR; TCRdb lists only in-frame clones, some missing. The repertoire holds about 90,000 clones, with approximately 91% as singletons. The specimen was CD4+ or CD8+ T cells sorted from blood, collected in a trial of the OX40 agonist ivuxolimab. The receptor set was obtained from an adult with an advanced solid tumor such as melanoma, head and neck, liver or kidney cancer.

This clone was detected only once. The genes are TRBV18 and TRBJ2-5, with TRBD2 matching 7 bases. The CDR3 is 15 residues long. Germline CDR1 KGHSH, CDR2 LQKENI. The ends lost 6 bases at V and 0 bases at J; junction bases unmatched: 7. The CDR3 DNA reads TGTGCCAGCTCGCCGCTTCGGGGGGACCAAGAGACCCAGTACTTC. It is translated as CASSPLRGDQETQYF.

This chain connects TRBV5-6 to TRBJ2-7; 8 bases agree with TRBD2. The CDR3 runs 15 residues. Germline assignment: CDR1 SGHDT and CDR2 YYEEEE. The junction had 11 bases not matched to a gene; V was cut back by 4 bases and J by 5 bases. CDR3: CASSDTGRVRNEQYF. The CDR3 coding sequence is TGTGCCAGCAGCGACACCGGGAGGGTGCGGAACGAGCAGTACTTC.

The V gene is TRBV5-1, the J gene TRBJ2-6; the D is unclear. Germline lookup yields CDR1 SGHRS and CDR2 YFSETQ. The CDR3 is made up of 14 amino acids. The V gene lost 2 bases and the J gene lost 0 bases, with 3 bases spanning the gap. CDR3 amino acids: CASSFGSGANVLTF. CDR3 nucleotides: TGCGCCAGCAGCTTCGGCTCTGGGGCCAACGTCCTGACTTTC.

The J gene is TRBJ2-1, the V gene TRBV7-2; TRBD2 might be the D (5 bases). The CDR3 covers 16 residues. Trimming pared 5 bases from V and 3 bases from J, leaving 17 bases between. The germline CDR1 and CDR2 sequences are SGHTA and FQGNSA. The CDR3, as DNA: TGTGCCAGCAGCCGCCGTGGTGCGGGCATCTACAATGAGCAGTTCTTC. Amino acid sequence: CASSRRGAGIYNEQFF. Supplemented by reference TRBV7-2 and TRBJ2-1, the full variable domain reads GAGVSQSPSNKVTEKGKDVELRCDPISGHTALYWYRQSLGQGLEFLIYFQGNSAPDKSGLPSDRFSAERTGGSVSTLTIQRTQQEDSAVYLCASSRRGAGIYNEQFFGPGTRLTVL.

The V call is TRBV28, the J call TRBJ1-1, with D possibly TRBD1 on 6 matching bases. V lost 4 bases to trimming and J lost 1 base, with 10 bases between them. Germline lookup yields CDR1 MDHEN and CDR2 SYDVKM. The CDR3 totals 14 residues. The CDR3 sequence is CASSSTGTNTEAFF. CDR3 DNA: TGTGCCAGCAGTTCTACAGGGACGAACACTGAAGCTTTCTTT.

The V gene is TRBV28, the J gene TRBJ1-2; 7 nucleotides line up with TRBD1. Germline lookup yields CDR1 MDHEN and CDR2 SYDVKM. The J segment lost 4 bases and the V segment lost 6 bases, leaving 8 bases of the junction unmatched. The CDR3 is made up of 14 amino acids. CDR3 DNA: TGTGCCAGCAGGGGCCAGGGGGGGCTCTATGGCTACACCTTC. Translated, it gives CASRGQGGLYGYTF.

This clone has just a few counts. The chain links TRBV18 to TRBJ1-5; D unclear. The CDR3 extends over 15 amino acids. V was trimmed by 3 bases and J by 1 base, leaving 10 bases between them. Germline CDR1 reads KGHSH; CDR2 reads LQKENI. CDR3 protein: CASSPDLGSNQPQHF. The CDR3 nucleotides are TGTGCCAGCTCACCGGACCTGGGGAGCAATCAGCCCCAGCATTTT.

The rearrangement joins TRBV18 to TRBJ1-2; TRBD1 agrees at 8 bases. V lost 3 bases, J lost 13 bases, and 7 bases stayed unmatched. The CDR3 consists of 12 residues. Germline V gives CDR1 KGHSH, CDR2 LQKENI. The DNA of the CDR3 is TGTGCCAGCTCACCGTCCCAGGGGGCGGTCACCTTC. Encoded protein: CASSPSQGAVTF.

V is TRBV4-3 and J is TRBJ2-3, with TRBD1 matching 11 bases. With 4 bases clipped from V and 0 bases from J, the junction kept 6 bases outside the gene matches. Germline V gives CDR1 LGHNA, CDR2 YSLEER. This CDR3 has 17 residues. Here the CDR3 reads CASSPLGQGGSTDTQYF. CDR3 bases: TGCGCCAGCAGCCCCCTGGGACAGGGGGGTAGCACAGATACGCAGTATTTT.

The rearrangement uses TRBV19 and TRBJ2-3; D may correspond to TRBD1 or TRBD2 (5 bases each). The CDR3 has 16 residues. Germline CDR1 reads LNHDA; CDR2 reads SQIVND (reference sequence). Between the trimmed V and J ends, which lost 5 bases and 0 bases, there was a span of 15 bases. CDR3 protein: CASSGRDPQSTDTQYF. The CDR3 DNA reads TGTGCCAGTAGTGGCCGGGACCCTCAGAGCACAGATACGCAGTATTTT.

This chain joins TRBV11-2 and TRBJ1-3; D perhaps matches TRBD1 (6 bases). The germline V gene has CDR1 SGHAT and CDR2 FQNNGV. V was clipped by 5 bases and J by 2 bases, with 13 bases between them. CDR3 length: 15 amino acids. The CDR3 reads CASSIIQGPGNTIYF. CDR3 nucleotides: TGTGCCAGCAGCATTATACAGGGTCCTGGAAACACCATATATTTT. Full variable domain (outside the CDR3, taken from reference TRBV11-2 and TRBJ1-3): EAGVAQSPRYKIIEKRQSVAFWCNPISGHATLYWYQQILGQGPKLLIQFQNNGVVDDSQLPKDRFSAERLKGVDSTLKIQPAKLEDSAVYLCASSIIQGPGNTIYFGEGSWLTVV.

The chain links TRBV9 to TRBJ2-1; D is perhaps TRBD1 (5 bases). With 0 bases removed from V and 4 bases from J, the gap between germline ends came to 14 bases. The CDR3 covers 16 residues. Germline loops: CDR1 SGDLS, CDR2 YYNGEE. The CDR3 reads CASSVEQVETYNEQFF. CDR3 DNA sequence: TGTGCCAGCAGCGTAGAACAGGTGGAAACTTACAATGAGCAGTTCTTC.

This clone was counted once. The rearrangement joins TRBV18 to TRBJ2-3; a weak D match, TRBD2 (6 bases). The CDR3 spans 15 residues. Germline V lookup: CDR1 KGHSH, CDR2 LQKENI. Trimming left V 3 bases short and J 2 bases short, with 12 bases between. The CDR3 nucleotides are TGTGCCAGCTCACCGTCGATAGCGGCCACAGATACGCAGTATTTT. Protein: CASSPSIAATDTQYF.

The CDR3 is CASSLEGYPRAGNTIYF. The CDR3, as DNA: TGCGCCAGCAGCTTGGAGGGCTATCCCCGGGCTGGAAACACCATATATTTT. The gene calls are TRBV5-1 and TRBJ1-3; unclear D gene. Germline loops: CDR1 SGHRS, CDR2 YFSETQ. The CDR3 has 17 amino acids. Deletions cut 0 bases from V and 2 bases from J, with 15 bases between.

This chain links TRBV7-2 with TRBJ2-7, with TRBD1 as a possible D gene (7 bases). Germline assignment: CDR1 SGHTA and CDR2 FQGNSA. CDR3 size: 15 residues. The V end was cut by 5 bases, the J end by 5 bases, with 19 bases between. CDR3 in amino acids: CASSPIRGVIHEQYF. The CDR3, as DNA: TGTGCCAGCAGCCCGATCAGGGGGGTGATCCACGAGCAGTACTTC.

The chain couples TRBV5-8 to TRBJ2-5; TRBD2 aligns across 7 bases. V dropped 4 bases and J dropped 5; count of bases not matched to a gene: 8. The CDR3 is made up of 14 amino acids. Germline V gives CDR1 SGHTS, CDR2 YDEGEE. Here the CDR3 reads CASSPRGGGETQYF. CDR3 DNA sequence: TGTGCCAGCAGCCCTCGCGGGGGTGGGGAGACCCAGTACTTC.

This clone occurred once. The gene calls are TRBV28 and TRBJ2-1, with 13 bases that match TRBD2. Germline V CDR1 and CDR2: MDHEN, SYDVKM. The J segment lost 9 bases and the V segment lost 3 bases, leaving 14 bases of the junction unmatched. The CDR3 consists of 18 residues. CDR3 protein: CASSFASGLAGDGGEQFF. The CDR3 region has the DNA TGTGCCAGCAGTTTTGCCTCCGGACTAGCGGGAGACGGCGGTGAGCAGTTCTTC.

This rearrangement joins TRBV11-2 to TRBJ1-4; tentatively, D is TRBD1 (5 bases). Germline CDR1 reads SGHAT; CDR2 reads FQNNGV. V shed 1 base and J shed 5 bases, with 11 bases lying between them. CDR3 length: 15 residues. CDR3 in amino acids: CASSLAPGTNEKLFF. DNA of the CDR3: TGTGCCAGCAGCTTAGCTCCAGGGACCAATGAAAAACTGTTTTTT.

The CDR3 loop reads CASSDVGRTDTQYF. As DNA, the CDR3 is TGTGCCAGCAGTGATGTGGGACGCACAGATACGCAGTATTTT. This rearrangement joins TRBV25-1 to TRBJ2-3, with D perhaps assigned TRBD1 or TRBD2 (5 bases each). Germline V CDR1 and CDR2: MGHDK, SYGVNS. The length of the CDR3 is 14 residues. V dropped 3 bases and J dropped 1 base, with 8 bases sitting between them.

The chain couples TRBV15 to TRBJ2-1; TRBD2 matches 10 bases. CDR3 length equals 15 residues. The germline CDR1 and CDR2 sequences are LNHNV and YYDKDF (reference sequence). V lost 4 bases and J lost 3; bases outside the gene matches: 3. The CDR3 loop reads CATSTRTSGYNEQFF. The CDR3 DNA is TGTGCCACCAGCACCCGGACTAGCGGCTACAATGAGCAGTTCTTC.

This clone is a singleton in its sample. The CDR3 DNA follows: TGCGCCAGCAGCTTGACAGGGGGCGCTTACAATGAGCAGTTCTTC. It encodes CASSLTGGAYNEQFF. J is TRBJ2-1 and V is TRBV5-1, with 9 positions matching TRBD1. The length of the CDR3 is 15 residues. Losses at the gene ends were 1 base for V and 4 bases for J; bases not matched to a gene: 3. The germline gives CDR1 SGHRS, CDR2 YFSETQ.

The chain combines TRBV28 with TRBJ2-4; D tentatively reads TRBD1 or TRBD2 (5 bases each). Germline V gene sequence: CDR1 MDHEN, CDR2 SYDVKM. The CDR3 is 16 residues long. V was pared by 4 bases and J by 1 base, with 14 bases between. CDR3 in amino acids: CASSYLGREAKNIQYF. Here the CDR3 DNA reads TGTGCCAGCAGTTACTTGGGCAGGGAGGCCAAAAACATTCAGTACTTC.

V gene TRBV25-1 combines with J gene TRBJ2-3, with TRBD2 as a possible D gene (7 bases). This CDR3 is built from 16 residues. Trimming stripped 6 bases from V and 5 bases from J, with 21 bases between. Germline lookup yields CDR1 MGHDK and CDR2 SYGVNS. The CDR3 DNA follows: TGTGCCAGCAGGGGGGCAGGGAGGGCCGGGGGAGATACGCAGTATTTT. Its translation is CASRGAGRAGGDTQYF. Full variable domain (outside the CDR3, taken from reference TRBV25-1 and TRBJ2-3): EADIYQTPRYLVIGTGKKITLECSQTMGHDKMYWYQQDPGMELHLIHYSYGVNSTEKGDLSSESTVSRIRTEHFPLTLESARPSHTSQYLCASRGAGRAGGDTQYFGPGTRLTVL.

This clone has a single count. The chain joins TRBV7-2 to TRBJ2-1; TRBD2 agrees at 12 bases. CDR3 length equals 16 residues. Trimming at V came to 3 bases and at J to 10 bases, leaving 10 bases not matched to a gene. CDR1 is SGHTA and CDR2 is FQGNSA in the germline V gene. The CDR3 DNA reads as TGTGCCAGCAGCTTGGCCGGGACTAGCGGGCGGTACGAGCAGTTCTTC. It specifies CASSLAGTSGRYEQFF.

The chain joins TRBV28 to TRBJ1-3, with D possibly being TRBD1 (6 bases). Trimming cost V 2 bases and J 0 bases, with 11 bases left between them. The CDR3 consists of 16 residues. Germline V gives CDR1 MDHEN, CDR2 SYDVKM. The CDR3 protein is CASSLGGGASGNTIYF. CDR3 in DNA: TGTGCCAGCAGTTTAGGAGGGGGGGCCTCTGGAAACACCATATATTTT. Full variable domain (rest looked up from reference TRBV28 and TRBJ1-3): DVKVTQSSRYLVKRTGEKVFLECVQDMDHENMFWYRQDPGLGLRLIYFSYDVKMKEKGDIPEGYSVSREKKERFSLILESASTNQTSMYLCASSLGGGASGNTIYFGEGSWLTVV.

The gene calls are TRBV7-2 and TRBJ2-1; 7 positions agree with TRBD2. The CDR3 totals 17 residues. Germline CDR1 SGHTA, CDR2 FQGNSA. V shed 5 bases and J 10 bases; nucleotides not matched to a gene: 20. CDR3 amino acids: CASSPPPFAGEGREQFF. CDR3 in DNA: TGTGCCAGCAGCCCCCCCCCGTTTGCGGGAGAGGGGAGGGAGCAGTTCTTC.

The rearrangement uses TRBV2 and TRBJ2-7; D tentatively fits TRBD1 or TRBD2 (5 bases each). The CDR3 has 13 amino acids. CDR1 is SNHLY and CDR2 is FYNNEI in the germline V gene. V shed 5 bases and J shed 2 bases, with 10 bases lying between them. The CDR3 DNA reads TGTGCCAGCAGTTGGGACGGGGCCTACGAGCAGTACTTC. This translates into CASSWDGAYEQYF.

This sequence joins TRBV28 and TRBJ1-5; D is unclear. The CDR3 runs to 12 residues. The V end lost 5 bases, the J end lost 4 bases, and 6 bases lay between the germline ends. Germline CDR1 is MDHEN and CDR2 is SYDVKM. Here the CDR3 reads CASSNRNQPQHF. The CDR3 region has the DNA TGTGCCAGCAGTAATCGGAATCAGCCCCAGCATTTT.

The chain recombines TRBV7-2 with TRBJ2-5; 8 nucleotides match TRBD1. The CDR3 is 14 residues long. In germline, CDR1 is SGHTA, CDR2 FQGNSA. With 5 bases clipped from V and 5 bases from J, the junction kept 7 bases outside the gene matches. CDR3 sequence reads: CASSATGGYETQYF. CDR3 sequence (DNA): TGTGCCAGCAGCGCTACAGGGGGGTACGAGACCCAGTACTTC.

The chain carries TRBV5-4 and TRBJ2-7; the match to TRBD2 covers 15 bases. The CDR3 length is 17 residues. Per the germline V gene, CDR1 is SGHNT and CDR2 is YYREEE (reference sequence). The junction had 5 bases not matched to a gene; V was cut back by 4 bases and J by 0 bases. This CDR3 reads CASSGGGLAGGSYEQYF. CDR3 bases: TGTGCCAGCAGCGGGGGGGGACTAGCGGGAGGCTCCTACGAGCAGTACTTC.